This TCR beta chain was identified in a study of control samples from healthy donors and cancer patients. This clone was counted once. Repertoires were generated with immunoSEQ multiplex PCR, while TCRdb's copy carries only in-frame clones and drops some. The sample consists of about 170,000 clones, approximately 90% of them appearing once. This receptor was obtained from a man aged 25 to 40 in good health. The sample consisted of blood.

The CDR3 spells CAISESTGSGANVLTF. CDR3 bases: TGTGCCATCAGTGAGTCGACAGGCTCTGGGGCCAACGTCCTGACTTTC. The V call is TRBV10-3, the J call TRBJ2-6; D perhaps matches TRBD1 (6 bases). V gave up 0 bases and J gave up 0 bases, with 6 bases separating them. The CDR3 sequence is 16 residues long. Germline CDR1 is ENHRY and CDR2 is SYGVKD.